This is a list of T cell receptor beta chains from one sample in a study of blood T cells in healthy people across ages. A single record per CDR3 protein comes from TCRdb applying MiXCR to the 5' RACE reads. The sample yields hundreds of thousands of distinct CDR3 sequences, approximately 53% seen once. Sequencing was performed on blood. The receptors originated from a man aged 35-49 years in good health. Both conserved end residues are part of each CDR3. The order of the fields is V gene, clone size, J gene, D gene, CDR3 length, CDR3 DNA, CDR3 protein. The D gene is left open where the match is weak. Some rows mark clone size as missing; the rest say once, few, many or name a class of expanded clone.

>TRBV3-1|.|TRBJ2-1|.|14
TGTGCCAGCAGCCAAGATCTCTACCACAATGAGCAGTTCTTC
CASSQDLYHNEQFF
>TRBV27|few|TRBJ2-7|.|15
TGTGCCAGCAGTTTATATGGGACAACCCAATACGAGCAGTACTTC
CASSLYGTTQYEQYF
>TRBV7-2|.|TRBJ2-5|.|15
TGTGCCAGCAGCTTAAACAGGGTGGGGGAAGAGACCCAGTACTTC
CASSLNRVGEETQYF
>TRBV3-1|.|TRBJ2-6|TRBD2|18
TGTGCCAGCAGACGGACTAGCGGGGGGGCCGCTGGGGCCAACGTCCTGACTTTC
CASRRTSGGAAGANVLTF
>TRBV20-1|.|TRBJ2-3|TRBD1|16
TGCAGTGCTAGTAACCTCCCGGGACAGAGCACAGATACGCAGTATTTT
CSASNLPGQSTDTQYF
>TRBV9|few|TRBJ1-2|.|12
TGTGCCAGCAGCGGGACCTTCTATGGCTACACCTTC
CASSGTFYGYTF
>TRBV10-3|.|TRBJ2-7|.|15
TGTGCCATCAGTGATCCCGGGCAGGAGGTAGGCGAGCAGTACTTC
CAISDPGQEVGEQYF
>TRBV2|.|TRBJ1-2|.|12
TGTGCCAGCAGTGTCGTTCGGGATGGCTACACCTTC
CASSVVRDGYTF
>TRBV2|.|TRBJ2-3|.|15
TGTGCCAGTAGTGACTACAGGGGAGGAACAGATACGCAGTATTTT
CASSDYRGGTDTQYF
>TRBV7-3|.|TRBJ2-5|.|13
TGTGCCAGCAGCCAGGAGGTCGCGGAGACCCAGTACTTC
CASSQEVAETQYF
>TRBV7-2|few|TRBJ1-5|.|15
TGTGCCAGCAGCTTAGTCTCACGGAACAATCAGCCCCAGCATTTT
CASSLVSRNNQPQHF
>TRBV28|.|TRBJ1-5|.|16
TGTGCCAGCAGGAAACAGGCGCCTTCTGGCAATCAGCCCCAGCATTTT
CASRKQAPSGNQPQHF
>TRBV3-1|.|TRBJ2-5|.|12
TGTGTCACTGGGGAGTTGGAAGAGACCCAGTACTTC
CVTGELEETQYF
>TRBV6-1|.|TRBJ2-3|.|15
TGTGCCAGCCTTTATGACAGGTTTAGCACAGATACGCAGTATTTT
CASLYDRFSTDTQYF
>TRBV11-2|once|TRBJ2-7|.|16
TGTGCCAGCAGCCCGATCCGTGACCGACGCTCCTACGAGCAGTACTTC
CASSPIRDRRSYEQYF
>TRBV28|few|TRBJ2-5|TRBD1|16
TGTGCCAGCAGTTTATTGGGGACAGGAAACCAAGAGACCCAGTACTTC
CASSLLGTGNQETQYF
>TRBV5-5|.|TRBJ1-2|.|14
TGTGCCAGCAGCTTGGAGGACAGCTACTATGGCTACACCTTC
CASSLEDSYYGYTF
>TRBV7-9|.|TRBJ1-2|TRBD1|14
TGTGCCAGCAGCTCCATTTCAGGGGGCCGTCGCTACACCTTC
CASSSISGGRRYTF